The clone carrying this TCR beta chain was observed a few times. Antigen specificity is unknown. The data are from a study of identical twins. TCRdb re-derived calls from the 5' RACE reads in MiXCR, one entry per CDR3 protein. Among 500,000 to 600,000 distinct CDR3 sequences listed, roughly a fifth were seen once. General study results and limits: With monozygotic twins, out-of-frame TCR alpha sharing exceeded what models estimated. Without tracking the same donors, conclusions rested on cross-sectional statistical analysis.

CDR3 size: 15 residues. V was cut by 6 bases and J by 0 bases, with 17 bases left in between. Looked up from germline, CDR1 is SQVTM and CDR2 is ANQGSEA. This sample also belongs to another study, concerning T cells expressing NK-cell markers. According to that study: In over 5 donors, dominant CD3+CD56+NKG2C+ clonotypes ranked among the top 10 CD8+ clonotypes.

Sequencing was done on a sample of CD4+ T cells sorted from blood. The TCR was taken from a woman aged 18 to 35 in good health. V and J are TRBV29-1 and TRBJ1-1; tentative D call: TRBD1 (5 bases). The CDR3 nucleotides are TGCAGCGTGAAAAGTTGGGGGAACATGAACACTGAAGCTTTCTTT. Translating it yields CSVKSWGNMNTEAFF.